This T cell receptor (beta chain) was sequenced during a study of T cell repertoires in cytomegalovirus infection. Study details: Matching HLA type and CMV infection were both indicated by public TCR beta signatures. Notes on the study in general: Cumulative public TCR beta family frequency identified carriers of CMV plus the relevant HLA. CMV-specific TCR beta clonotypes restricted by HLA-C were the ones dominating the ex vivo response.

In its sample, this clonotype was seen many times. Antigen specificity is unknown. TCRdb analysed the reads with MiXCR anew, one entry per CDR3 protein. This table holds 400,000 or so distinct CDR3 sequences, 15% to 20% found once. V was pared by 5 bases and J by 4 bases, with 20 bases between. The CDR3 contains 16 residues. Germline CDR1 and CDR2: SGHTA and FQGNSA. Source material: PBMCs. The rearrangement uses TRBV7-2 and TRBJ1-2; D is uncertain. The TCR was taken from a human donor in good health (CMV status not recorded). Some clones in this sample may be carry-over from other donors' samples. The DNA for the CDR3 is TGTGCCAGCAGCCAACGTTTTTCCCCGGCAATCTATGGCTACACCTTC. Its protein product is CASSQRFSPAIYGYTF.